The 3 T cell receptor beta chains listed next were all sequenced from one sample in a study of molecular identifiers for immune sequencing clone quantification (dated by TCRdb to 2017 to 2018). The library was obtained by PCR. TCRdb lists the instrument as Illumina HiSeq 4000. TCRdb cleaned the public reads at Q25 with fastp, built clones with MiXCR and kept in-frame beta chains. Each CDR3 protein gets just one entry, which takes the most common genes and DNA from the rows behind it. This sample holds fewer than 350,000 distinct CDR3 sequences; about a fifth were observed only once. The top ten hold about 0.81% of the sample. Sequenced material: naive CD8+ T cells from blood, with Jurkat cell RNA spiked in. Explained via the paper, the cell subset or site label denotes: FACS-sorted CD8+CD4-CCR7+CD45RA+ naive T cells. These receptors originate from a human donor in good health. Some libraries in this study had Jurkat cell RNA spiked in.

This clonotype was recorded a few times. The CDR3 DNA reads TGTGCCAGCAGCCCCGAGGTAGGTTCTGGGGCCAACGTCCTGACTTTC. Its translation: CASSPEVGSGANVLTF. The chain uses TRBV7-6 and TRBJ2-6; no reliable D call. V was trimmed by 5 bases and J by 1 base, leaving 12 bases between them. From germline, CDR1 is SGHVS and CDR2 FNYEAQ. The CDR3 is made up of 16 amino acids.

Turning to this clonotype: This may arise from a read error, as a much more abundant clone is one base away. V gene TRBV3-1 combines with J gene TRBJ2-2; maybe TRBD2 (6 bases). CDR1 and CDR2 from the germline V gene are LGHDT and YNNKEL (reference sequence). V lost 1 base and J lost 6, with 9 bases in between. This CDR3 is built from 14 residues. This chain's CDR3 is CASSQAWDSGELFF. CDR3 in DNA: TGTGCCAGCAGCCAAGCGTGGGACTCCGGGGAGCTGTTTTTT.

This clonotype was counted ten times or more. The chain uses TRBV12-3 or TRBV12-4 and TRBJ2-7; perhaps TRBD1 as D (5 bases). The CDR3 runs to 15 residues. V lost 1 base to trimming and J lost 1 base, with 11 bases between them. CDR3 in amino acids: CASSLGRVKSYEQYF. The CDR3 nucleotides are TGTGCCAGCAGTTTAGGCAGGGTGAAGTCCTACGAGCAGTACTTC.